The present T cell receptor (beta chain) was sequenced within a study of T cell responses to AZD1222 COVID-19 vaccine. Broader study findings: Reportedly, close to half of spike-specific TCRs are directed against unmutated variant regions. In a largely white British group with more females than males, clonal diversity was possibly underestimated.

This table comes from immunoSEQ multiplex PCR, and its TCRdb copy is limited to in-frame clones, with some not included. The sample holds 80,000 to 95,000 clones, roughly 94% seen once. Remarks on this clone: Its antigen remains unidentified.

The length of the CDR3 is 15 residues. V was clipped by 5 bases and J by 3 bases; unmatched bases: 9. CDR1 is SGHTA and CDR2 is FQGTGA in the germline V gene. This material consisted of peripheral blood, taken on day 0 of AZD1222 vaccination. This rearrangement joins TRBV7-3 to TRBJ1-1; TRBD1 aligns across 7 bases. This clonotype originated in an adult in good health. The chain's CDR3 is CASSERTGGDTEAFF. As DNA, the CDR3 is TGTGCCAGCAGCGAACGGACAGGAGGTGACACTGAAGCTTTCTTT.